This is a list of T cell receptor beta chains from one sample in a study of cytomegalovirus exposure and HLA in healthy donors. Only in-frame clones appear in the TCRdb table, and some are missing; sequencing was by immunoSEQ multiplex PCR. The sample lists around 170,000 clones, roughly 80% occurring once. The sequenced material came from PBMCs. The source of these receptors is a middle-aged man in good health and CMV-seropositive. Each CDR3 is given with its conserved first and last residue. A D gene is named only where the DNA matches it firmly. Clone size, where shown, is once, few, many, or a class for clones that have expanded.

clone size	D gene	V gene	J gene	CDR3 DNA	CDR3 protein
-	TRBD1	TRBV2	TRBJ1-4	TGTGCCAGCAACAGGGGAAGTGCAACTAATGAAAAACTGTTTTTT	CASNRGSATNEKLFF
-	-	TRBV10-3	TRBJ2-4	TGTGCCATCAGTGAAAGAGGACTACCGTCTGGTGCCAAAAACATTCAGTACTTC	CAISERGLPSGAKNIQYF
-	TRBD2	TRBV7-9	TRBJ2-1	TGTGCCCTCACCGGGCTAGCGGGGTACAATGAGCAGTTCTTC	CALTGLAGYNEQFF
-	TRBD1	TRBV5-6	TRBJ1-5	TGTGCCAGCAGCTTGACAGGGGCGGATCAGCCCCAGCATTTT	CASSLTGADQPQHF
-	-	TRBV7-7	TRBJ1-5	TGTGCTAGCAGCTCTTGCACAGGGTATAGCAATCAGCCCCAGCATTTT	CASSSCTGYSNQPQHF
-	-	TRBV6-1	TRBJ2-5	TGTGCCAGCAAAACAGGGGGGGGGTACCAAGAGACCCAGTACTTC	CASKTGGGYQETQYF
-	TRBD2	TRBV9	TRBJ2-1	TGTGCCAGCAGCGCCTATCTAGCGGGGGACAATGAGCAGTTCTTC	CASSAYLAGDNEQFF
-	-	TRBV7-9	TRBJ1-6	TGTGCCAGCAGTTTCCGGACAGCGACTAATTCACCCCTCCACTTT	CASSFRTATNSPLHF
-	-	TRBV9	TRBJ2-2	TGTGCCAGCAGCGTAGCCGCGGGTAACACCGGGGAGCTGTTTTTT	CASSVAAGNTGELFF
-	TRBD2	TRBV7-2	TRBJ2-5	TGTGCCAGCGGGGAGGGGAGGGAGACCCAGTACTTC	CASGEGRETQYF
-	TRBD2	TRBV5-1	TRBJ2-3	TGCGCCAGCACGGGGGGATTCACAGATACGCAGTATTTT	CASTGGFTDTQYF
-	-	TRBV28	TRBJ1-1	TGTGCCAGCAGCACCCTTCAGACAGGCCCTCTCTTAGACACTGAAGCTTTCTTT	CASSTLQTGPLLDTEAFF
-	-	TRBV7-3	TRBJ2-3	TGTGCCAGCAGCTCGAGGGGGCGGGGGGCAGATACGCAGTATTTT	CASSSRGRGADTQYF
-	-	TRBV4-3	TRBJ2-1	TGCGCCAGCAGCCAAGATTCGGCCGCTAGTTGGCACAATGAGCAGTTCTTC	CASSQDSAASWHNEQFF
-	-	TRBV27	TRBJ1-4	TGTGCCAGCACCGCTACAGGGTGGGGGCATGAAAAACTGTTTTTT	CASTATGWGHEKLFF
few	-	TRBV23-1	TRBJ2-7	TGCGCCAGCAGTCAATCGAAGACGGACTATAGCTCCTACGAGCAGTACTTC	CASSQSKTDYSSYEQYF
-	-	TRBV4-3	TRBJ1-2	TGCGCCAGCAGCCAACAGAGGATGGGCTATGGCTACACCTTC	CASSQQRMGYGYTF
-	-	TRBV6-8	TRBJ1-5	TGTGCCAGCAGTTACGGAGAGGAGGGAGGACAGCCCCAGCATTTT	CASSYGEEGGQPQHF
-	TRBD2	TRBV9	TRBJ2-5	TGTGCCAGCAGCGTACTAGCGGGGGGCGAGACCCAGTACTTC	CASSVLAGGETQYF
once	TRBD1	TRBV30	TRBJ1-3	TGTGCAGCCGGACAGGGTGTACCTGGAAACACCATATATTTT	CAAGQGVPGNTIYF
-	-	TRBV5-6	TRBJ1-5	TGTGCCAGCAGCTGGACAGGCAATCAGCCCCAGCATTTT	CASSWTGNQPQHF